Listed below are T cell receptor beta chains from one sample, sequenced in a study of a mutant IDH1 vaccine in newly diagnosed glioma. The protocol was immunoSEQ multiplex PCR, while the TCRdb copy is restricted to in-frame clones and leaves out a portion. The profile shows about 32,000 clones, roughly 78% of them singletons. For these receptors, no antigen is known. Sequencing was performed on PBMCs, taken from a glioma patient whose treatment included an IDH1 peptide vaccine. Every receptor here comes from a man between 35 and 55 years old with glioma. Some clones in this sample may be carry-over from other donors' samples. Both conserved end residues are part of each CDR3.

V gene: TRBV2; J gene: TRBJ1-1; CDR3 protein: CASSAETEAFF
V gene: TRBV18; J gene: TRBJ2-7; CDR3 protein: CASSPTSGSYEQYF
V gene: TRBV7-8; J gene: TRBJ1-3; CDR3 protein: CASSATRSAGNTIYF
V gene: TRBV5-4; J gene: TRBJ1-1; CDR3 protein: CASSFRAYTEAFF
V gene: TRBV5-1; J gene: TRBJ2-3; CDR3 protein: CASSFGGTQYF
V gene: TRBV9; J gene: TRBJ2-2; CDR3 protein: CASSVEYTGELFF
V gene: TRBV7-2; J gene: TRBJ1-2; CDR3 protein: CASSLQTGGFGYTF
V gene: TRBV9; J gene: TRBJ2-2; CDR3 protein: CASSLGGGRGTGELFF
V gene: TRBV7-9; J gene: TRBJ2-2; CDR3 protein: CASSLLAGELFF
V gene: TRBV6-5; J gene: TRBJ2-5; CDR3 protein: CASNPTGYQETQYF
V gene: TRBV6-1; J gene: TRBJ2-1; CDR3 protein: CASRDGTSYNEQFF
V gene: TRBV5-1; J gene: TRBJ1-4; CDR3 protein: CASNTQGGIGEKLFF
V gene: TRBV7-2; J gene: TRBJ2-1; CDR3 protein: CASSLGGGASYNEQFF
V gene: TRBV27; J gene: TRBJ2-1; CDR3 protein: CASSTGAVEQFF
V gene: TRBV2; J gene: TRBJ1-6; CDR3 protein: CASSNRQGNSPLHF
V gene: TRBV27; J gene: TRBJ1-5; CDR3 protein: CASSQQGGGQPQHF
V gene: TRBV19; J gene: TRBJ1-2; CDR3 protein: CASRVAPTGSNYGYTF
V gene: TRBV19; J gene: TRBJ2-1; CDR3 protein: CASSIDRWTSAGNEQFF
V gene: TRBV6-5; J gene: TRBJ1-6; CDR3 protein: CASRPGLGNSPLHF
V gene: TRBV2; J gene: TRBJ2-7; CDR3 protein: CASSEDRAYEQYF
V gene: TRBV7-7; J gene: TRBJ2-3; CDR3 protein: CASSPYGRDFESSTDTQYF
V gene: TRBV6-5; J gene: TRBJ2-1; CDR3 protein: CASRSGPKLDEQFF
V gene: TRBV6-1; J gene: TRBJ2-7; CDR3 protein: CASSTDRGSGYEQYF
V gene: TRBV4-2; J gene: TRBJ2-1; CDR3 protein: CASSPYLAGEYNEQFF
V gene: TRBV5-5; J gene: TRBJ2-2; CDR3 protein: CASSADPSVRTGELFF